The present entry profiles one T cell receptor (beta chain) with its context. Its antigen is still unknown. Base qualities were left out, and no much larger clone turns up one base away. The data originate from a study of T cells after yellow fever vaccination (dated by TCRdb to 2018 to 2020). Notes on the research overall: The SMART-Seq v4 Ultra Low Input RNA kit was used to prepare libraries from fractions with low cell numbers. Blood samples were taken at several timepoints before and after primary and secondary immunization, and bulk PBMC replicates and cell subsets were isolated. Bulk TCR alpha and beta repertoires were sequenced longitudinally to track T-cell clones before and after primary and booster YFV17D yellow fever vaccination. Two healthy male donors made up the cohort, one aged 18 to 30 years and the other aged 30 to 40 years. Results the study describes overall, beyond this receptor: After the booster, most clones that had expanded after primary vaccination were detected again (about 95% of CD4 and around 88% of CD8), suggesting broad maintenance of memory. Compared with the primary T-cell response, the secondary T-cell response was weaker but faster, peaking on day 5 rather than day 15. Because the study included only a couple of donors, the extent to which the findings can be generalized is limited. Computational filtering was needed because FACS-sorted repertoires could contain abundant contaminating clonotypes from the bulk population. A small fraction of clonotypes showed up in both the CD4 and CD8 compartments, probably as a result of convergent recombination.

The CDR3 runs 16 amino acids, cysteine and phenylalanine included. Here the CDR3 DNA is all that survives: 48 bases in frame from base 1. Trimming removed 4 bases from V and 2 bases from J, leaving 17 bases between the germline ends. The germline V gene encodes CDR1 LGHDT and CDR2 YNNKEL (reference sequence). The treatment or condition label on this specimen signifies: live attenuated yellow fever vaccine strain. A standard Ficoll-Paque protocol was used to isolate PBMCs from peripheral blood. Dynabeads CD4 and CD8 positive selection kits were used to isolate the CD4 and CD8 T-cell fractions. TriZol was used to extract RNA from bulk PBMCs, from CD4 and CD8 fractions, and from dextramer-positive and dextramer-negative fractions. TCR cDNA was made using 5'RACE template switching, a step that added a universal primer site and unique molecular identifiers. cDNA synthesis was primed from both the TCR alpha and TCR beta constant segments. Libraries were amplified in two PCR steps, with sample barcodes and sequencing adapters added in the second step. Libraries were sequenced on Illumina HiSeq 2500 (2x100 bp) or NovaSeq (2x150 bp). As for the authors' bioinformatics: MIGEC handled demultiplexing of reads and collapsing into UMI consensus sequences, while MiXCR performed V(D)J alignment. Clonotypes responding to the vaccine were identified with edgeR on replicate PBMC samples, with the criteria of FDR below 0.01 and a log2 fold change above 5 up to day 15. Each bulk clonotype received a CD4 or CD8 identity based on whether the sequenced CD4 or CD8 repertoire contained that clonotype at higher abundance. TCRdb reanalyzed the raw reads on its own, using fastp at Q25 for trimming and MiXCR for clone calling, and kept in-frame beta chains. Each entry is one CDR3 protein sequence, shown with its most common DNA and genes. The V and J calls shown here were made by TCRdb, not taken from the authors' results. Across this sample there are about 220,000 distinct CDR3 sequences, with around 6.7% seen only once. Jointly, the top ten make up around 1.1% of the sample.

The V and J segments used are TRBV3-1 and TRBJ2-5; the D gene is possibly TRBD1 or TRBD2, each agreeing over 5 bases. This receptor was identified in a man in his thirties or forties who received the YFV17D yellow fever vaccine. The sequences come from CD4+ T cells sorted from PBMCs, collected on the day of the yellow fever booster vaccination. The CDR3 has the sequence CASSRGTRGAQETQYF. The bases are TGTGCCAGCAGCCGAGGGACGAGAGGGGCACAAGAGACCCAGTACTTC.